This T cell receptor (beta chain) stems from a study of cytomegalovirus exposure and HLA in healthy donors. The junction had 11 bases not matched to a gene; V was cut back by 1 base and J by 7 bases. Germline-derived CDR1 and CDR2 are GTSNPN and SVGIG (reference sequence). CDR3 length: 17 residues. PCR involved 60 Vbeta and 13 Jbeta primers. TCRdb's table, derived via immunoSEQ multiplex PCR, lists solely in-frame clones and lacks some. Its listing shows some 150,000 clones. General study points: Earlier findings revealed that most TCR beta V segments proved productive either about 87% or about 30% of the time.

A word on this clone: The target antigen is unknown.

Sequencing was carried out using PBMCs. The receptor's source is a woman aged 18 to 35 in good health and CMV-seropositive. The V gene is TRBV30, the J gene TRBJ2-2, with 11 bases fitting TRBD2. The CDR3 DNA sequence: TGTGCCTGGAGTGAATATAGCGGGAGGGAAAATGGCGGGGAGCTGTTTTTT. As protein: CAWSEYSGRENGGELFF.